The TCR beta chain under discussion was sequenced for a study of beta chain features in type 1 diabetes. The study, taken as a whole, reports: Type 1 diabetes patients had TCRB CDR3s that were shorter (moderately but significantly so) in all four CD4+ subsets. A pattern of fewer insertions and more deletions at VDJ junctions was seen in type 1 diabetes patients.

The CDR3 length is 13 residues. Germline V gene lookup returns CDR1 MNHNS and CDR2 SASEGT. The V end was cut by 5 bases, the J end by 2 bases, with 9 bases between. On this clone itself: Its target is not known.

Expressed TCRB transcripts were sequenced after all isolated RNA was converted to cDNA. Data came from immunoSEQ multiplex PCR; TCRdb stores just in-frame clones and leaves some out. There are 250,000 to 350,000 clones in the sample; 14% occur only once, and about 6.6% lies in the top ten. This receptor was obtained from a man younger than 40 in good health. The chain combines TRBV6-1 with TRBJ2-5, with D possibly TRBD2 on 6 matching bases. The sample consisted of central memory CD4+ T cells from blood. CDR3 sequence: CASSPGGQETQYF. The DNA for the CDR3 is TGTGCCAGCAGTCCCGGGGGTCAAGAGACCCAGTACTTC.